One sample yielded the 29 T cell receptor beta chains listed below, sequenced in a study of T cells in Graves' hyperthyroidism and ophthalmopathy. Amplification targeted TCR beta CDR3 regions from RNA transcripts. With the HTBI primer set, the TCR CDR3 went through a first round of RT-PCR. TCRdb independently ran MiXCR on the multiplex PCR reads; one entry per CDR3 protein. The sample records some 500,000 distinct CDR3 sequences, about 16% being singletons. Sequenced: blood. These TCRs come from a woman in her twenties or thirties with Graves' ophthalmopathy.

A remark on this clonotype: The junction does not match germline at one end; this may be a read error. The J gene is TRBJ2-7, the V gene TRBV7-2, with 9 nucleotides matching TRBD2. The CDR3 contains 15 residues. CDR1 SGHTA and CDR2 FQGNSA come from the germline V gene. CDR3 sequence reads: CASSLAGRWSYEQYF. The CDR3 nucleotides read TGTGCCAGCAGCCTAGCGGGGCGATGGTCCTACGAGCAGTACTTC.

This clonotype occurred many times. V is TRBV7-2 and J is TRBJ2-2; 8 bases align to TRBD1. There are 17 residues in the CDR3. J lost 4 bases, V lost 5 bases, and 12 bases had no gene match. In germline, CDR1 is SGHTA, CDR2 FQGNSA. The CDR3 sequence: CASSPSPQQGGTGELFF. In DNA form, the CDR3 reads TGTGCCAGCAGCCCAAGTCCCCAACAGGGGGGCACCGGGGAGCTGTTTTTT.

This clonotype came up many times. The J gene is TRBJ2-5, the V gene TRBV2, with 7 positions matching TRBD1. The V gene end was trimmed by 6 bases and the J gene end by 4 bases; junction bases not matched to a gene: 14. CDR1 is SNHLY and CDR2 is FYNNEI in the germline V gene. The CDR3 sequence is 16 residues long. CDR3 DNA: TGTGCCAGCAGCTCCGATGACAGGGCCTCACGAGAGACCCAGTACTTC. Translating it yields CASSSDDRASRETQYF.

This chain links TRBV24-1 with TRBJ1-5; tentative D call: TRBD1 (5 bases). Germline CDR1 and CDR2: KGHDR and SFDVKD. With 4 bases removed from V and 4 bases from J, the gap between germline ends came to 16 bases. The CDR3 has 16 amino acids. CDR3 nucleotides: TGTGCCACCAGTGAAGGCAGGGTAGAAGAGAATCAGCCCCAGCATTTT. Its translation: CATSEGRVEENQPQHF.

This clonotype was recorded at least ten times. The rearrangement links TRBV6-1 to TRBJ2-7; TRBD2 agrees at 11 bases. The CDR3 consists of 15 residues. The V segment lost 5 bases and the J segment 0 bases; nucleotides outside the gene matches: 3. Germline-derived CDR1 and CDR2 are MNHNS and SASEGT. The CDR3 region has the DNA TGTGCCAGCAGTTTCGGGACTAGCGGCTCCTACGAGCAGTACTTC. It is translated as CASSFGTSGSYEQYF.

This clonotype was seen at least ten times. The chain links TRBV3-1 to TRBJ2-1; D unresolved. Germline CDR1 LGHDT, CDR2 YNNKEL (reference sequence). The CDR3 is 15 amino acids. V lost 4 bases, J lost 0 bases, and 10 bases lay in between. The CDR3 sequence is CASSRYLSSYNEQFF. The CDR3 DNA is TGTGCCAGCAGCCGCTACCTCAGCTCCTACAATGAGCAGTTCTTC.

The chain is built from TRBV3-1 and TRBJ2-2; TRBD1 matches 7 bases. The V gene's germline CDR1 is LGHDT and CDR2 YNNKEL (reference sequence). This CDR3 spans 21 amino acids. J lost 3 bases, V lost 4 bases, and 23 bases had no gene match. The CDR3 coding sequence is TGTGCCAGCAGCCTGTTTGTGGGTGTTCGGGACAGCGCTCTCGACACCGGGGAGCTGTTTTTT. It translates to CASSLFVGVRDSALDTGELFF.

This clonotype occurred many times. V gene TRBV18 combines with J gene TRBJ2-7, with D tentatively TRBD1 or TRBD2 (5 bases each). The CDR3 length is 14 residues. V was cut by 4 bases and J by 2 bases, with 12 bases left in between. Germline CDR1 is KGHSH and CDR2 is LQKENI. CDR3 DNA sequence: TGTGCCAGCTCACTCGGGACGCTCACCTACGAGCAGTACTTC. Translating gives CASSLGTLTYEQYF.

The gene calls are TRBV5-6 and TRBJ2-1; the match to TRBD1 covers 7 bases. CDR3 length: 14 amino acids. Looked up from germline, CDR1 is SGHDT and CDR2 is YYEEEE. The V gene end was trimmed by 4 bases and the J gene end by 5 bases; junction bases not matched to a gene: 6. The CDR3 region is CASSRDSIDNEQFF. The CDR3 nucleotides read TGTGCCAGCAGCCGGGACAGCATTGACAATGAGCAGTTCTTC. Looking up the rest from reference TRBV5-6 and TRBJ2-1 gives the full variable domain: DAGVTQSPTHLIKTRGQQVTLRCSPKSGHDTVSWYQQALGQGPQFIFQYYEEEERQRGNFPDRFSGHQFPNYSSELNVNALLLGDSALYLCASSRDSIDNEQFFGPGTRLTVL.

This clonotype was counted at least ten times. The chain combines TRBV2 with TRBJ2-5; D is unclear. CDR1 is SNHLY and CDR2 is FYNNEI in the germline V gene. The CDR3 runs 13 residues. Trimming removed 3 bases at V and 2 bases at J, with 7 bases between. The chain's CDR3 is CASSDRRQETQYF. As DNA, the CDR3 is TGTGCCAGCAGTGACCGAAGACAAGAGACCCAGTACTTC.

The J gene is TRBJ2-7, the V gene TRBV24-1, with D unclear. Germline V gives CDR1 KGHDR, CDR2 SFDVKD. This CDR3 comprises 13 residues. With 4 bases removed from V and 0 bases from J, the gap between germline ends came to 6 bases. CDR3 coding DNA: TGTGCCACCAGTGAGTCGAGCTCCTACGAGCAGTACTTC. This gives the protein CATSESSSYEQYF.

The rearrangement uses TRBV5-6 and TRBJ2-7; 12 bases align to TRBD2. J gave up 1 base and V 5 bases, and 4 bases lay outside the gene matches. CDR1 and CDR2 (germline): SGHDT, YYEEEE. CDR3 length: 15 amino acids. This CDR3 is CASRQTSGSSYEQYF. The CDR3 coding sequence is TGTGCCAGCAGACAGACTAGCGGGAGTTCCTACGAGCAGTACTTC.

This clonotype was detected ten times or more. This chain uses TRBV20-1 with TRBJ2-7; 15 bases line up with TRBD2. The CDR3 contains 15 residues. The germline CDR1 and CDR2 sequences are DFQATT and SNEGSKA (reference sequence). The V gene end was trimmed by 1 base and the J gene end by 6 bases; junction bases not matched to a gene: 4. In nucleotides, the CDR3 is TGCAGTGCTAGAGGAGGACTAGCGGGAGGGCCCGAGCAGTACTTC. Its protein product is CSARGGLAGGPEQYF.

This clonotype came up a few times. CDR3 residues: CASSLKNYGYTF. The CDR3 region has the DNA TGTGCCAGCAGTCTTAAAAACTATGGCTACACCTTC. The V call is TRBV7-9, the J call TRBJ1-2, with unresolved D. Germline V CDR1 and CDR2: SEHNR, FQNEAQ (reference sequence). V lost 6 bases and J 2 bases, leaving 7 bases between the germline ends. This CDR3 comprises 12 residues.

This clonotype was picked up many times. This rearrangement joins TRBV4-3 to TRBJ2-7, with 8 bases that match TRBD2. Germline loops: CDR1 LGHNA, CDR2 YSLEER. The CDR3 covers 16 residues. The junction had 6 bases not matched to a gene; V was cut back by 1 base and J by 1 base. The CDR3 loop is CASSQGLASGSYEQYF. The CDR3 DNA follows: TGCGCCAGCAGCCAAGGCTTGGCTAGCGGGTCCTACGAGCAGTACTTC.

This clonotype was observed at least ten times. This chain joins TRBV20-1 and TRBJ2-3; D call uncertain. Germline V gives CDR1 DFQATT, CDR2 SNEGSKA (reference sequence). Trimming removed 0 bases at V and 0 bases at J, with 19 bases between. The CDR3 covers 18 residues. CDR3 DNA: TGCAGTGCTAGAGATTATGGGCAGGCCTCCCTTAGCACAGATACGCAGTATTTT. Amino acids: CSARDYGQASLSTDTQYF.

This chain links TRBV10-3 with TRBJ2-7, with 7 bases matching TRBD2. Germline V lookup: CDR1 ENHRY, CDR2 SYGVKD. The CDR3 sequence is 15 residues long. After removal of 4 bases from V and 2 bases from J, the junction contained 8 bases not matched to a gene. CDR3: CAISGGGDGAYEQYF. The DNA for the CDR3 is TGTGCCATCAGTGGGGGAGGGGATGGGGCCTACGAGCAGTACTTC.

This clonotype was observed a handful of times. One end of the junction does not line up with germline, which may come from a read error. The chain uses TRBV20-1 and TRBJ2-7; 7 nucleotides match TRBD1. In germline, CDR1 is DFQATT, CDR2 SNEGSKA (reference sequence). The CDR3 totals 13 residues. CDR3 amino acids: CSKLGQDSYEQHF. In nucleotides, the CDR3 is TGCAGCAAGCTAGGACAGGACTCCTACGAGCAGCACTTC.

This clonotype was observed a few times. The chain employs TRBV29-1 and TRBJ2-4; tentatively, D is TRBD2 (6 bases). Germline assignment: CDR1 SQVTM and CDR2 ANQGSEA. The CDR3 contains 12 residues. Trimming took 4 bases from V and 10 from J, leaving 14 bases between them. The CDR3 here is CSVVEAGTIQYF. The CDR3 DNA sequence: TGCAGCGTTGTGGAGGCGGGAACTATTCAGTACTTC.

This clonotype was observed many times. The V call is TRBV18, the J call TRBJ1-1; tentatively, D is TRBD1 (6 bases). Germline CDR1 reads KGHSH; CDR2 reads LQKENI. CDR3 length equals 13 residues. Trimming stripped 3 bases from V and 3 bases from J, with 8 bases between. In nucleotides, the CDR3 is TGTGCCAGCTCACCTTCAGGGGACACTGAAGCTTTCTTT. Protein: CASSPSGDTEAFF. The variable domain in full, completed from reference TRBV18 and TRBJ1-1, reads NAGVMQNPRHLVRRRGQEARLRCSPMKGHSHVYWYRQLPEEGLKFMVYLQKENIIDESGMPKERFSAEFPKEGPSILRIQQVVRGDSAAYFCASSPSGDTEAFFGQGTRLTVV.

This clonotype was observed many times. The chain has TRBV30 and TRBJ2-7, with TRBD2 as a possible D gene (7 bases). V was trimmed by 4 bases and J by 2 bases, leaving 15 bases between them. Germline lookup yields CDR1 GTSNPN and CDR2 SVGIG (reference sequence). This CDR3 region has 14 residues. The CDR3 region is CAWNQQGGPYEQYF. CDR3 coding DNA: TGTGCCTGGAATCAACAGGGAGGGCCCTACGAGCAGTACTTC.

This clonotype was seen ten or more times. The chain employs TRBV5-4 and TRBJ2-7; a possible D gene is TRBD1 (6 bases). Germline CDR1 is SGHNT and CDR2 is YYREEE (reference sequence). V lost 0 bases and J 6 bases, leaving 7 bases between the germline ends. The CDR3 runs 12 residues. The CDR3 here is CASSLVGAEQYF. The DNA for the CDR3 is TGTGCCAGCAGCTTGGTGGGGGCCGAGCAGTACTTC.

This chain links TRBV28 with TRBJ2-1; 7 bases are shared with TRBD2. Germline values: CDR1 MDHEN, CDR2 SYDVKM. This CDR3 spans 18 amino acids. J lost 4 bases, V lost 6 bases, and 18 bases had no gene match. DNA of the CDR3: TGTGCCAGCAGCCTCCGGGAGGCCCTACTTCGGGGATACAATGAGCAGTTCTTC. Translating gives CASSLREALLRGYNEQFF.

This clonotype was recorded at least ten times. This rearrangement joins TRBV24-1 to TRBJ2-1, with D maybe TRBD1 (6 bases). Germline lookup yields CDR1 KGHDR and CDR2 SFDVKD. V was shortened by 9 bases and J by 5 bases, with 10 bases between the two germline ends. This CDR3 has 12 residues. This chain's CDR3 is CATGTRNNEQFF. CDR3 DNA: TGTGCCACCGGGACACGGAACAATGAGCAGTTCTTC.

This clonotype was observed many times. V usage is TRBV7-8 and J usage is TRBJ2-3; D may be TRBD1 or TRBD2 (5 bases each). The CDR3 is made up of 13 amino acids. Germline CDR1 and CDR2: SGHVS and FQNEAQ. Trimming took off 1 base at V and 8 bases at J, with 10 bases between the two ends. The chain's CDR3 is CASSLGGESTQYF. In DNA form, the CDR3 reads TGTGCCAGCAGCTTAGGAGGGGAGAGTACGCAGTATTTT.

This chain connects TRBV29-1 to TRBJ2-1; 9 nucleotides align to TRBD1. CDR3 length: 13 residues. The V segment lost 8 bases and the J segment 7 bases; nucleotides outside the gene matches: 9. Germline assignment: CDR1 SQVTM and CDR2 ANQGSEA. CDR3 bases: TGCAGCATCCAGACAGGGGGTAGTAATGAGCAGTTCTTC. Translated: CSIQTGGSNEQFF.

A word on this clonotype: A junction end diverges from the germline sequence, so it may reflect a read error. J is TRBJ1-5 and V is TRBV20-1; 7 nucleotides align to TRBD1. The CDR3 length is 11 residues. Germline V gives CDR1 DFQATT, CDR2 SNEGSKA (reference sequence). This chain's CDR3 is CSARAGQPPYF. The CDR3 region has the DNA TGCAGTGCTAGAGCGGGACAGCCCCCGTATTTT.

V gene TRBV7-2 combines with J gene TRBJ2-5, with D perhaps TRBD1 (6 bases). The CDR3 is 14 amino acids. The germline V gene has CDR1 SGHTA and CDR2 FQGNSA. Trimming shortened V by 5 bases and J by 2 bases, and 12 bases separated the two germline ends. CDR3 bases: TGTGCCAGCAGCCTAGGACAGTTTCAAGAGACCCAGTACTTC. This sequence encodes CASSLGQFQETQYF.

This clonotype was counted many times. The chain employs TRBV5-1 and TRBJ1-1; maybe TRBD1 (5 bases). The CDR3 loop spans 15 amino acids. The germline CDR1 and CDR2 sequences are SGHRS and YFSETQ. The V gene lost 4 bases and the J gene lost 2 bases, with 15 bases spanning the gap. This CDR3 reads CASSRGGGDNTEAFF. DNA for the CDR3: TGCGCCAGCAGCAGAGGCGGGGGGGACAACACTGAAGCTTTCTTT.